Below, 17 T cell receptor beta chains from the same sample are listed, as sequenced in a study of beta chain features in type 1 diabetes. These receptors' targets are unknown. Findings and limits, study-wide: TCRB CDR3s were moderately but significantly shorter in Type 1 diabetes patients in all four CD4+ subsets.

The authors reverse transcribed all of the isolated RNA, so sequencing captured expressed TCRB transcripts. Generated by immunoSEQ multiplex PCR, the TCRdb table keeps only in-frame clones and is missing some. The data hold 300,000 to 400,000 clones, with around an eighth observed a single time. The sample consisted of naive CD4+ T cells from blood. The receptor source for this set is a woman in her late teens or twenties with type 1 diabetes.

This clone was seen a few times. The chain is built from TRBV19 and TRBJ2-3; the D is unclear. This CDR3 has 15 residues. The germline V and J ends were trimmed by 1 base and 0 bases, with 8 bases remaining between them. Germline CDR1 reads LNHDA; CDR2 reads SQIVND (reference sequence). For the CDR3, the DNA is TGTGCCAGTAGTATAGGGCTGACTAGCACAGATACGCAGTATTTT. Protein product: CASSIGLTSTDTQYF.

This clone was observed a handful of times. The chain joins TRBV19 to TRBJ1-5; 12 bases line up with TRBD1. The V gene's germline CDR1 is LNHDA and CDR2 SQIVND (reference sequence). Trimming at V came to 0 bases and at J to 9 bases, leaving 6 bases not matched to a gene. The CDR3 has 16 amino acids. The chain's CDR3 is CASSIDTGTGGWPQHF. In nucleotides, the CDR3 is TGTGCCAGTAGTATAGATACCGGGACAGGGGGCTGGCCCCAGCATTTT. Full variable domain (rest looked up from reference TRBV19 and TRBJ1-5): DGGITQSPKYLFRKEGQNVTLSCEQNLNHDAMYWYRQDPGQGLRLIYYSQIVNDFQKGDIAEGYSVSREKKESFPLTVTSAQKNPTAFYLCASSIDTGTGGWPQHFGDGTRLSIL.

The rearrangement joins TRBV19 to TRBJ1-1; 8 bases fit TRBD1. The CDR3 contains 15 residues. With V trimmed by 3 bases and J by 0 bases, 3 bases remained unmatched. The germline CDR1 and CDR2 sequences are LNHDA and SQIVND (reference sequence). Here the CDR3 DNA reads TGTGCCAGTAGTATCGGGACAGGTATGAACACTGAAGCTTTCTTT. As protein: CASSIGTGMNTEAFF.

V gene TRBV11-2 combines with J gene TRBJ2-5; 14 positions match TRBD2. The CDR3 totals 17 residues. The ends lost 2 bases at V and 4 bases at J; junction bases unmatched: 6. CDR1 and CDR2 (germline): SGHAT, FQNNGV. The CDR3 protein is CASSLRLAGGPGETQYF. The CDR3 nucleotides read TGTGCCAGCAGCTTACGACTAGCGGGAGGGCCTGGAGAGACCCAGTACTTC.

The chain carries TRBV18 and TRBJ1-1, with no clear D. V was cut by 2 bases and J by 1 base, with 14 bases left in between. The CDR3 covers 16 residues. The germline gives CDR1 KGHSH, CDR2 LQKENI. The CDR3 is CASSPMEDHANTEAFF. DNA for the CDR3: TGTGCCAGCTCACCAATGGAGGACCACGCGAACACTGAAGCTTTCTTT.

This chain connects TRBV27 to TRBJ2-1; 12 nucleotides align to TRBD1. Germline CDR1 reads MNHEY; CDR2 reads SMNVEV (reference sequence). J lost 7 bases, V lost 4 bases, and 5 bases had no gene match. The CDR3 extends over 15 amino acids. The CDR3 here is CASSSGTGGWNEQFF. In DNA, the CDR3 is TGTGCCAGCAGTTCCGGGACAGGGGGCTGGAATGAGCAGTTCTTC.

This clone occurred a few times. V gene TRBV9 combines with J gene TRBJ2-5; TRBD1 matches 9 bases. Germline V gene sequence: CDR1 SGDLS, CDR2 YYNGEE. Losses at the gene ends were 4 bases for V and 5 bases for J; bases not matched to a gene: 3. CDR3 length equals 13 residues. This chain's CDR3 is CASSLQGAETQYF. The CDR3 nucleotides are TGTGCCAGCAGCTTACAGGGGGCCGAGACCCAGTACTTC.

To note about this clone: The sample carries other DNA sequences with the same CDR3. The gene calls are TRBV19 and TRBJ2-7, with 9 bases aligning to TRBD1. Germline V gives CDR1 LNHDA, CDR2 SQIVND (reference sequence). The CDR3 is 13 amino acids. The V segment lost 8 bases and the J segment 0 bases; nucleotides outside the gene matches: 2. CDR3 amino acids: CASSGQGSYEQYF. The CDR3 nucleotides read TGTGCCAGTTCGGGACAGGGCTCCTACGAGCAGTACTTC.

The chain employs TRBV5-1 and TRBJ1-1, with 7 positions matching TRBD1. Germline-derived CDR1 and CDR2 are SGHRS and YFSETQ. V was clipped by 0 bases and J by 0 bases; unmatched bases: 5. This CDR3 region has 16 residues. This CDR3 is CASSLVQGLMNTEAFF. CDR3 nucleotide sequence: TGCGCCAGCAGCTTGGTACAGGGGCTAATGAACACTGAAGCTTTCTTT.

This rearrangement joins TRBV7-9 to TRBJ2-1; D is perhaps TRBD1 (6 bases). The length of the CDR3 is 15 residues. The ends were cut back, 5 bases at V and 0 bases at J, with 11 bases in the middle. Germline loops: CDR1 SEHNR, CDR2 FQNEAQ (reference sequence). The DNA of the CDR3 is TGTGCCAGCAGCCCAGGGGACGGCTCCTACAATGAGCAGTTCTTC. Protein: CASSPGDGSYNEQFF.

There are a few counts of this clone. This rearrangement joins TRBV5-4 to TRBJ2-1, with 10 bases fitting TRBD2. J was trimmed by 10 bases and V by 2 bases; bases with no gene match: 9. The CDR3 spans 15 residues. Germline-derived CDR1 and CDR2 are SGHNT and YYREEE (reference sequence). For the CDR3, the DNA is TGTGCCAGCAGCTTATCTAGCGGGAGAGCTGAAGAGCAGTTCTTC. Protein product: CASSLSSGRAEEQFF.

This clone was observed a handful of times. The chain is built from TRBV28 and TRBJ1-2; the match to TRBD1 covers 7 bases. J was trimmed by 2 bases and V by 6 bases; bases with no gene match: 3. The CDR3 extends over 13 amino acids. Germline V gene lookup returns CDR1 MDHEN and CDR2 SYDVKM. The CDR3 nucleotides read TGTGCCAGCAGCTCGGGACAGAACTATGGCTACACCTTC. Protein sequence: CASSSGQNYGYTF.

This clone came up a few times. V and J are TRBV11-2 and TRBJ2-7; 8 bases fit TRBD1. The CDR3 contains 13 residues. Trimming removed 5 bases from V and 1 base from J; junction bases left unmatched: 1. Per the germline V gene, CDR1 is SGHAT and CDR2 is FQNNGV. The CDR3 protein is CASSTGGSYEQYV. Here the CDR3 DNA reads TGTGCCAGCAGCACAGGGGGATCCTACGAGCAGTACGTC.

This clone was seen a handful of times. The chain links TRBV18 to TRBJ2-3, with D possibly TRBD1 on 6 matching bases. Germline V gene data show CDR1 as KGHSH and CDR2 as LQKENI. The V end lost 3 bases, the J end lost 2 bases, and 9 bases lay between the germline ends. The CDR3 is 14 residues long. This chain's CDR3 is CASSPGQYTDTQYF. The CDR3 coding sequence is TGTGCCAGCTCACCCGGACAGTACACAGATACGCAGTATTTT.

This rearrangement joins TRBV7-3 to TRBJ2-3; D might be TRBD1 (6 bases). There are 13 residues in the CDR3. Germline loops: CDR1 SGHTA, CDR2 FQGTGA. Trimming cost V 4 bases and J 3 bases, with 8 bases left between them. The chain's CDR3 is CASSSTGTDTQYF. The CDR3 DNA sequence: TGTGCCAGCAGCTCCACAGGGACAGATACGCAGTATTTT. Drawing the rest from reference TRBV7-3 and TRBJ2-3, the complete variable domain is GAGVSQTPSNKVTEKGKYVELRCDPISGHTALYWYRQSLGQGPEFLIYFQGTGAADDSGLPNDRFFAVRPEGSVSTLKIQRTERGDSAVYLCASSSTGTDTQYFGPGTRLTVL.

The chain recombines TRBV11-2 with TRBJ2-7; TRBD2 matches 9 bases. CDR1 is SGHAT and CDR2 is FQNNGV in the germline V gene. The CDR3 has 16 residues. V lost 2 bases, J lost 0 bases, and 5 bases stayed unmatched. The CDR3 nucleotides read TGTGCCAGCAGCTTAAGGGCGGGAGGGGGCTCCTACGAGCAGTACGTC. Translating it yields CASSLRAGGGSYEQYV.

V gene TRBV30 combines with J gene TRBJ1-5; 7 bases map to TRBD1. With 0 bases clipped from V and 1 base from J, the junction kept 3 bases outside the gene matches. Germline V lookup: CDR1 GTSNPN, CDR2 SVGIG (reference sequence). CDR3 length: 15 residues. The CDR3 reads CAWSVSGGSNQPQHF. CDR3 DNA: TGTGCCTGGAGTGTCTCAGGGGGGAGCAATCAGCCCCAGCATTTT. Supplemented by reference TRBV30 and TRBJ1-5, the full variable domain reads SQTIHQWPATLVQPVGSPLSLECTVEGTSNPNLYWYRQAAGRGLQLLFYSVGIGQISSEVPQNLSASRPQDRQFILSSKKLLLSDSGFYLCAWSVSGGSNQPQHFGDGTRLSIL.